This T cell receptor beta chain was sequenced during a study of cytomegalovirus exposure and HLA in healthy donors. General study results and limits: In vitro testing confirmed a few CMV-associated chains as specific for CMV antigens. A later analysis found TCR association rates differed by HLA locus, highest for DRB1 and lowest for HLA-C.

The V and J ends lost 2 bases and 5 bases respectively, with 12 bases between them. The CDR3 has 13 amino acids. Germline V gene lookup returns CDR1 GTSNPN and CDR2 SVGIG (reference sequence). 60 Vbeta and 13 Jbeta primers were used in PCR. Measured with immunoSEQ multiplex PCR; TCRdb has only the in-frame clones, and not every one. The sample records 180,000 or so clones, about 10% being singletons. About this clone itself: Its antigen is undetermined.

The V and J genes are TRBV30 and TRBJ2-5, with TRBD2 as a possible D gene (5 bases). Sequencing input: PBMCs. The receptor was derived from a woman in her 30s in good health and CMV-seropositive. CDR3 coding DNA: TGTGCCTGGAGTAGGAATACGGGGGAGACCCAGTACTTC. This encodes CAWSRNTGETQYF. The complete variable domain, with remaining parts taken from reference TRBV30 and TRBJ2-5, reads SQTIHQWPATLVQPVGSPLSLECTVEGTSNPNLYWYRQAAGRGLQLLFYSVGIGQISSEVPQNLSASRPQDRQFILSSKKLLLSDSGFYLCAWSRNTGETQYFGPGTRLLVL.